This TCR beta chain originates from a study of blood T cell repertoires in COVID-19 (dated by TCRdb to 2019 to 2021). In terms of the full investigation: The collaborator samples originated in the United States, Italy and Spain and spanned the acute and convalescent phases of COVID-19. The material from the prospective study consisted of cDNA or gDNA derived from T cells, B-cell-depleted T cells, or PBMCs. The dataset comprised deeply sampled blood TCRbeta repertoires from subjects exposed to, actively infected with, or recovered from COVID-19. A freely available public database, intended as a resource for researchers studying the immune response to SARS-CoV-2, is where the repertoires were released. The samples were drawn from two sources: the first 160 participants of the ongoing ImmuneRACE study, and 1,000 to 1,500 subjects contributed by 6 global collaborators. Nearly every sample came with metadata listing a de-identified subject ID, COVID-19 status, age in years and sex. Where available, HLA class I and class II types were obtained from metadata supplied by the sample provider rather than from assay-based typing.

Paper-wide results and their limitations: How much clinical and demographic metadata was included differed by source and by participant, and the metadata was provided uncurated.

In the germline V gene (reference sequence), CDR1 corresponds to SGHNT and CDR2 to YYREEE. From V the trimming removes 4 bases and from J it removes 4 bases, while the gene matches leave 11 bases of the junction unaccounted for. The CDR3 runs 16 residues from the cysteine to the phenylalanine. Only CDR3 DNA remains: 48 bases, in frame from the first base. In the prospective study, participants were roughly 18 to 95 years old, resided in about two dozen geographic areas of the United States, and were enrolled through a virtual design. To assign participants to cohorts, the prospective study relied on clinical history that participants themselves reported in a screening survey and a study questionnaire. In the prospective study, whole blood, serum and a nasopharyngeal or oropharyngeal swab were collected from each participant by mobile phlebotomists. Participants in the prospective study had the option to provide additional blood draws and questionnaires over an approximately 2-month period. Prospective study blood samples were shipped either frozen or at room temperature before DNA extraction.

TCRbeta CDR3 regions were amplified from genomic DNA using the immunoSEQ Assay, a bias-controlled multiplex PCR. As for the authors' bioinformatics: Nucleated cell counts per sample were estimated from amplification of reference gene primers within the assay. To quantify the absolute abundance of each unique TCRbeta CDR3 rearrangement, sequence reads were collapsed and filtered. Productive Simpson clonality was computed per sample as the square root of Simpson's diversity index over productive rearrangements. TCRdb's version of the immuneACCESS table is confined to in-frame rearrangements and falls short of the full clone set. An unresolved V gene accounts for under half of the shortfall where checked; the remainder is of unknown origin. The V and J calls and clone size come from that table; D and trimming were worked out from the DNA. This sample is represented by fewer than 250,000 clones; 65% to 90% of them were singletons. The biggest ten clones account for over 7.5% of the sample.

As concerns this clone: The antigen it binds to is not known. Base-call qualities are not available, and no considerably larger clone is one nucleotide away.

The sequence joins TRBV5-4 to TRBJ1-1; TRBD1 matches 9 bases in the middle. Sequenced input: PBMCs or T cells enriched from blood (not recorded which). This TCR was recovered from a woman aged 50 to 60 with acute COVID-19. The CDR3: CASSHTGGGLGTEAFF. The nucleotide sequence reads as follows: TGTGCCAGCAGCCATACAGGGGGCGGGTTGGGCACTGAAGCTTTCTTT.